One sample yielded the 30 T cell receptor beta chains listed below, sequenced in a study of molecular identifiers for immune sequencing clone quantification. TCRdb passed the PCR reads through MiXCR, listing each CDR3 protein once. The table has 37,000 or so distinct CDR3 sequences, more than 20% seen once. Sequencing used naive CD8+ T cells from blood, with Jurkat cell RNA spiked in. As for subset: FACS-sorted CD8+CD4-CCR7+CD45RA+ naive T cells. The receptors were sampled from a human donor in good health. Some libraries in this study had Jurkat cell RNA spiked in.

This clonotype was found many times. CDR3 in amino acids: CASSFSPGELFF. The CDR3 nucleotides are TGTGCCAGCAGCTTCTCCCCCGGGGAGCTGTTTTTT. The chain employs TRBV7-9 and TRBJ2-2; D gene uncertain. The CDR3 consists of 12 residues. Trimming took off 3 bases at V and 6 bases at J, with 5 bases between the two ends. Germline CDR1 is SEHNR and CDR2 is FQNEAQ (reference sequence).

This clonotype has ten or more counts. The J gene is TRBJ2-7, the V gene TRBV29-1; 7 positions match TRBD2. Germline CDR1 reads SQVTM; CDR2 reads ANQGSEA. This CDR3 is 12 amino acids long. Trimming at V came to 7 bases and at J to 2 bases, leaving 5 bases not matched to a gene. DNA of the CDR3: TGCAGCGCCCTAGCGGAGGCCTACGAGCAGTACTTC. Translation: CSALAEAYEQYF.

This clonotype was recorded many times. The V gene is TRBV6-2 or TRBV6-3, the J gene TRBJ2-7; 8 positions agree with TRBD1. Germline-derived CDR1 and CDR2 are MNHEY and SVGEGT. V gave up 5 bases and J gave up 6 bases; unmatched junction bases: 3. The CDR3 contains 12 residues. CDR3 sequence: CASSLQGAEQYF. CDR3 bases: TGTGCCAGCAGTCTTCAGGGGGCCGAGCAGTACTTC.

This clonotype was detected many times. The chain is built from TRBV7-9 and TRBJ2-3, with 8 bases matching TRBD2. After removal of 4 bases from V and 1 base from J, the junction contained 10 bases not matched to a gene. The length of the CDR3 is 17 residues. Germline values: CDR1 SEHNR, CDR2 FQNEAQ (reference sequence). CDR3 sequence: CASSSLGAGGGTDTQYF. The CDR3 DNA sequence: TGTGCCAGCAGCTCCCTTGGCGCGGGGGGTGGCACAGATACGCAGTATTTT.

This clonotype has ten or more counts. The chain is built from TRBV12-5 and TRBJ2-3, with D unclear. Germline CDR1 reads LGHNT; CDR2 reads FRNRAP. The CDR3 sequence is 13 residues long. Between the trimmed V and J ends, which lost 7 bases and 0 bases, there was a span of 8 bases. This CDR3 reads CASAPPSTDTQYF. The CDR3 nucleotides read TGTGCTAGTGCTCCGCCTAGCACAGATACGCAGTATTTT.

This clonotype was observed a handful of times. A read error is possible here, since a much larger clone lies one base away. The CDR3 does not end in the conserved phenylalanine or tryptophan, so this is likely a read error. The chain links TRBV15 to TRBJ1-4, with D possibly TRBD1 on 6 matching bases. Germline-derived CDR1 and CDR2 are LNHNV and YYDKDF (reference sequence). This CDR3 region has 15 residues. V was clipped by 6 bases and J by 8 bases, with 19 bases between them. The CDR3 here is CATRLQGPLREKLFL. The CDR3 coding sequence is TGTGCCACCAGGTTACAGGGACCCCTGCGGGAAAAACTGTTTCTT.

The CDR3 here is CASNPSQAWEQPQHF. DNA for the CDR3: TGTGCCAGCAACCCCTCACAGGCTTGGGAACAGCCCCAGCATTTT. The rearrangement joins TRBV21-1 to TRBJ1-5; the table's D call TRBD1 went unverified against the DNA. TRBV21-1 is listed as a pseudogene. CDR3 length equals 15 residues.

This clonotype showed up just a few times. The chain couples TRBV20-1 to TRBJ2-3, with D possibly being TRBD1 (5 bases). The germline V gene has CDR1 DFQATT and CDR2 SNEGSKA (reference sequence). Trimming removed 3 bases at V and 0 bases at J, with 19 bases between. The CDR3 is made up of 17 amino acids. This CDR3 is CSARDPTTGPSTDTQYF. As DNA, the CDR3 is TGCAGTGCTAGGGACCCAACTACAGGACCTAGCACAGATACGCAGTATTTT.

This clonotype was recorded at least ten times. The rearrangement joins TRBV7-6 to TRBJ2-7, with 11 positions matching TRBD2. CDR3 length: 14 amino acids. The germline V gene has CDR1 SGHVS and CDR2 FNYEAQ. The J segment lost 3 bases and the V segment lost 5 bases, leaving 3 bases of the junction unmatched. As DNA, the CDR3 is TGTGCCAGCAGCCCCGGGACTAGCGGCTACGAGCAGTACTTC. Protein sequence: CASSPGTSGYEQYF. Using reference TRBV7-6 and TRBJ2-7 for the parts outside the CDR3, the full variable domain is GAGVSQSPRYKVTKRGQDVALRCDPISGHVSLYWYRQALGQGPEFLTYFNYEAQQDKSGLPNDRFSAERPEGSISTLTIQRTEQRDSAMYRCASSPGTSGYEQYFGPGTRLTVT.

This clonotype came up many times. The chain is built from TRBV20-1 and TRBJ2-1; D remains unclear. Trimming stripped 1 base from V and 0 bases from J, with 13 bases between. The germline CDR1 and CDR2 sequences are DFQATT and SNEGSKA (reference sequence). CDR3 size: 16 residues. This CDR3 reads CSARAGPPHSYNEQFF. CDR3 DNA: TGCAGTGCTAGAGCCGGCCCGCCCCACTCCTACAATGAGCAGTTCTTC.

This rearrangement joins TRBV12-3 or TRBV12-4 to TRBJ1-5; 10 bases map to TRBD1. The V gene end was trimmed by 6 bases and the J gene end by 2 bases; junction bases not matched to a gene: 4. The CDR3 sequence is 15 residues long. CDR3 DNA: TGTGCCAGCAGCCCGACAGGGGGCGGCAATCAGCCCCAGCATTTT. This codes for CASSPTGGGNQPQHF.

Notes on this clonotype: This clone may be a read error of a much larger clone one base away. The chain uses TRBV6-2 or TRBV6-3 and TRBJ1-2, with D perhaps matching TRBD1 (6 bases). Germline V gene data show CDR1 as MNHEY and CDR2 as SVGEGT. Between the trimmed V and J ends, which lost 5 bases and 5 bases, there was a span of 18 bases. This CDR3 is 15 amino acids long. CDR3 region: CASSNPAQGRYGYTF. Written as DNA, the CDR3 is TGTGCCAGCAGTAACCCAGCACAGGGAAGATATGGCTACACCTTC.

V gene TRBV20-1 combines with J gene TRBJ1-5; 8 bases match TRBD1. V dropped 2 bases and J dropped 0; count of bases not matched to a gene: 9. Germline V gives CDR1 DFQATT, CDR2 SNEGSKA (reference sequence). The CDR3 sequence is 17 residues long. CDR3 coding DNA: TGCAGTGCTAGATTGGGACAGGAGTTGTATAGCAATCAGCCCCAGCATTTT. This translates into CSARLGQELYSNQPQHF.

This clonotype was observed many times. The gene calls are TRBV7-9 and TRBJ2-5, with TRBD1 matching over 7 bases. This CDR3 spans 13 amino acids. Germline V gene sequence: CDR1 SEHNR, CDR2 FQNEAQ (reference sequence). With V trimmed by 5 bases and J by 3 bases, 3 bases remained unmatched. CDR3 region: CASSRTGEETQYF. In DNA, the CDR3 is TGTGCCAGCAGCCGGACAGGTGAAGAGACCCAGTACTTC. The whole variable domain, remainder taken from reference TRBV7-9 and TRBJ2-5, is DTGVSQNPRHKITKRGQNVTFRCDPISEHNRLYWYRQTLGQGPEFLTYFQNEAQLEKSRLLSDRFSAERPKGSFSTLEIQRTEQGDSAMYLCASSRTGEETQYFGPGTRLLVL.

This clonotype was observed many times. CDR3 loop: CASSESRDRNYNEQFF. For the CDR3, the DNA is TGCGCCAGCAGTGAGTCCCGGGACAGGAACTACAATGAGCAGTTCTTC. J is TRBJ2-1 and V is TRBV10-1; TRBD1 matches 8 bases. Trimming took 0 bases from V and 3 from J; bases not matched to a gene: 4. The CDR3 loop spans 16 amino acids. The V gene's germline CDR1 is WNHNN and CDR2 SYGVQD (reference sequence).

Remarks on this clonotype: With a much larger clone just one base away, this may be a read error. V gene TRBV7-9 combines with J gene TRBJ2-5, with D unclear. From germline, CDR1 is SEHNR and CDR2 FQNEAQ (reference sequence). The CDR3 is 14 amino acids. This CDR3 reads CAGSLDVLQETQYF. The CDR3 DNA reads as TGTGCCGGCAGCTTAGATGTTCTACAAGAGACCCAGTACTTC.

The table lists this clonotype with many counts. The CDR3 DNA sequence: TGTGCCAGCAGCTTGCTCGGTAGCGGGGTGAAAGAGACCCAGTACTTC. This encodes CASSLLGSGVKETQYF. This chain joins TRBV5-4 and TRBJ2-5; TRBD2 agrees at 8 bases. J gave up 3 bases and V 1 base, and 8 bases lay outside the gene matches. Germline V gene data show CDR1 as SGHNT and CDR2 as YYREEE (reference sequence). CDR3 size: 16 residues.

This clonotype has just a few counts. The junction departs from the called germline gene at one end, perhaps through a read error. The chain is built from TRBV7-9 and TRBJ1-1; D unclear. The CDR3 is made up of 12 amino acids. Germline CDR1 reads SEHNR; CDR2 reads FQNEAQ (reference sequence). The CDR3 region is CARSLVGPEALF. The CDR3 region has the DNA TGTGCCCGCAGCTTAGTAGGGCCTGAAGCTCTCTTT.

A word on this clonotype: This may stem from a read error, because a much larger clone lies one nucleotide away. This chain uses TRBV15 with TRBJ2-3; no definite D call. Per germline, CDR1 LNHNV and CDR2 YYDKDF (reference sequence). There are 15 residues in the CDR3. Trimming took 0 bases from V and 4 from J, leaving 11 bases between them. For the CDR3, the DNA is TGTGCCACCAGCAGAGATAGGACCCAGCCAGATACGCAGTATTTT. It codes for CATSRDRTQPDTQYF.

The chain is built from TRBV11-2 and TRBJ2-7; D gene uncertain. Trimming left V 1 base short and J 0 bases short, with 7 bases between. Germline assignment: CDR1 SGHAT and CDR2 FQNNGV. This CDR3 is 14 amino acids long. CDR3 loop: CASSLVTASYEQYF. CDR3 coding DNA: TGTGCCAGCAGCTTAGTTACAGCCTCCTACGAGCAGTACTTC.

This clonotype has more than one count but fewer than ten. This chain uses TRBV29-1 with TRBJ1-5; a possible D gene is TRBD1 (5 bases). Germline values: CDR1 SQVTM, CDR2 ANQGSEA. The CDR3 has 14 residues. Trimming took off 4 bases at V and 5 bases at J, with 15 bases between the two ends. CDR3 in DNA: TGCAGCGTTGGCCTGGGCGGAGGGGATCAGCCCCAGCATTTT. It codes for CSVGLGGGDQPQHF.

This clonotype occurred many times. The chain is built from TRBV27 and TRBJ2-7; perhaps TRBD2 as D (6 bases). The V end was cut by 5 bases, the J end by 4 bases, with 15 bases between. In germline, CDR1 is MNHEY, CDR2 SMNVEV (reference sequence). The CDR3 spans 14 residues. CDR3 DNA sequence: TGTGCCAGCAGTCCCGACCCTCGGGAGTACGAGCAGTACTTC. The encoded protein is CASSPDPREYEQYF.

This clonotype was recorded many times. This chain connects TRBV10-3 to TRBJ2-4; TRBD2 matches 9 bases. The trim removed 0 bases at V and 5 bases at J, leaving 8 bases unmatched. The V gene's germline CDR1 is ENHRY and CDR2 SYGVKD. This CDR3 has 17 amino acids. CDR3 bases: TGTGCCATCAGTGAGTCGAGCGGGAGGATGGCTGAAAACATTCAGTACTTC. Protein: CAISESSGRMAENIQYF.

Remarks on this clonotype: This could be a read error, since a much larger clone is one nucleotide away. This rearrangement joins TRBV4-1 to TRBJ1-1; D is ambiguous. CDR1 and CDR2 (germline): MGHRA, YSYEKL. The CDR3 spans 15 residues. This chain's CDR3 is CASSQSRTENTVAFF. CDR3 nucleotides: TGCGCCAGCAGCCAATCACGGACGGAAAACACTGTAGCTTTCTTT.

This sequence joins TRBV15 and TRBJ1-5; TRBD1 agrees at 7 bases. The germline V gene has CDR1 LNHNV and CDR2 YYDKDF (reference sequence). V shed 3 bases, J shed 2 bases, and the junction held 4 bases outside the gene matches. This CDR3 spans 15 amino acids. CDR3 sequence: CATSSNRGGNQPQHF. CDR3 DNA sequence: TGTGCCACCAGCAGCAACAGGGGCGGCAATCAGCCCCAGCATTTT.

This clonotype was found a few times. The CDR3 coding sequence is TGTGCCAGCAGCTTAGTGGGACAGGGTATCTACGAGCAGTACTTC. This encodes CASSLVGQGIYEQYF. The chain employs TRBV11-2 and TRBJ2-7; 9 bases agree with TRBD1. V trimming: 1 base; J trimming: 3 bases; junction bases outside the gene matches: 4. Germline values: CDR1 SGHAT, CDR2 FQNNGV. This CDR3 has 15 residues.

For this clonotype: This may be a read error, as it is one base from a much larger clone. Lacking the conserved final phenylalanine or tryptophan, this CDR3 likely reflects a read error. This chain connects TRBV3-1 to TRBJ2-3; D is unclear. The CDR3 extends over 12 amino acids. CDR1 and CDR2 (germline): LGHDT, YNNKEL (reference sequence). Trimming cost V 1 base and J 4 bases, with 3 bases left between them. CDR3 in amino acids: CASSQGADTQYL. The CDR3 nucleotides are TGTGCCAGCAGCCAAGGGGCAGATACGCAGTATTTA.

This clonotype occurred many times. V and J are TRBV7-2 and TRBJ2-5; 9 bases fit TRBD2. CDR3 length: 13 amino acids. Germline V CDR1 and CDR2: SGHTA, FQGNSA. After removal of 5 bases from V and 3 bases from J, the junction contained 1 base not matched to a gene. In DNA form, the CDR3 reads TGTGCCAGCAGCCCTAGCGGGGAAGAGACCCAGTACTTC. Translated, it gives CASSPSGEETQYF. Based on the CDR3 plus reference TRBV7-2 and TRBJ2-5, the full variable domain is GAGVSQSPSNKVTEKGKDVELRCDPISGHTALYWYRQSLGQGLEFLIYFQGNSAPDKSGLPSDRFSAERTGGSVSTLTIQRTQQEDSAVYLCASSPSGEETQYFGPGTRLLVL.

At least ten counts were recorded for this clonotype. The rearrangement joins TRBV6-6 to TRBJ2-3; 10 nucleotides agree with TRBD2. The germline V gene encodes CDR1 MNHNY and CDR2 SVGAGI (reference sequence). V was clipped by 5 bases and J by 5 bases; unmatched bases: 7. This CDR3 contains 15 residues. The CDR3 spells CASSLLAGVGDTQYF. CDR3 nucleotide sequence: TGTGCCAGCAGTCTTCTAGCGGGGGTCGGAGATACGCAGTATTTT.

Comment on this clonotype: This may be a read error, as it is one base from a much larger clone. This chain connects TRBV4-1 to TRBJ2-1, with 9 bases that match TRBD1. The CDR3 runs to 16 residues. The trim removed 4 bases at V and 6 bases at J, leaving 10 bases unmatched. The germline V gene encodes CDR1 MGHRA and CDR2 YSYEKL. This chain's CDR3 is CASSPDWTGVFNEQFF. The CDR3 nucleotides read TGCGCCAGCAGCCCAGATTGGACAGGGGTTTTCAATGAGCAGTTCTTC.